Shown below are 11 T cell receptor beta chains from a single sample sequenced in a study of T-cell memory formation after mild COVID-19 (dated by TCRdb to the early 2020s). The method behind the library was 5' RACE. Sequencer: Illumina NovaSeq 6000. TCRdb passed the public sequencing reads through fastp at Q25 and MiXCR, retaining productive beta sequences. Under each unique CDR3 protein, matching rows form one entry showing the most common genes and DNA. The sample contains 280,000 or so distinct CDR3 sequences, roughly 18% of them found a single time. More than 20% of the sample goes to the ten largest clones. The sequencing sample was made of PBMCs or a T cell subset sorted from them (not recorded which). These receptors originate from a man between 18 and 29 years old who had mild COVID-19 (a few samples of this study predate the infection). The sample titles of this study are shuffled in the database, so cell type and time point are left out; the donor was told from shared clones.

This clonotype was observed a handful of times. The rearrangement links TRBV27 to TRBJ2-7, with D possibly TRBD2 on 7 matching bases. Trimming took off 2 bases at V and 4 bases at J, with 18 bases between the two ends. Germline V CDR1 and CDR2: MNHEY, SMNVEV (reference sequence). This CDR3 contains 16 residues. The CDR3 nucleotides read TGTGCCAGCAGTTTAGCGGGCGGGGGCTTATATTACGAGCAGTACTTC. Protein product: CASSLAGGGLYYEQYF.

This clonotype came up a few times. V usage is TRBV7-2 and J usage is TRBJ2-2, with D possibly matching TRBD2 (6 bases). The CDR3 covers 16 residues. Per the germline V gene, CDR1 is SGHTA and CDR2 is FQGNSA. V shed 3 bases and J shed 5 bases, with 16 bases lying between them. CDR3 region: CASSLVNGGGTGELFF. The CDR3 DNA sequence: TGTGCCAGCAGCTTGGTTAACGGGGGAGGTACCGGGGAGCTGTTTTTT.

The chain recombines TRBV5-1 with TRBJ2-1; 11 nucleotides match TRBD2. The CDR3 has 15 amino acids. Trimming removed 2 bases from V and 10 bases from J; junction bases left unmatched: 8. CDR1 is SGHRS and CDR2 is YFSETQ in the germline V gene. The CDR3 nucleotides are TGCGCCAGCAGCTTATTAGCGGGGGGGCTTCGGGAGCAGTTCTTC. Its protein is CASSLLAGGLREQFF.

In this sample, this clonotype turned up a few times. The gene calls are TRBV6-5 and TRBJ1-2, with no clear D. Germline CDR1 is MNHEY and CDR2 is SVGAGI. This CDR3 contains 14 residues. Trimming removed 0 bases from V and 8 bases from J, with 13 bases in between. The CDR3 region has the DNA TGTGCCAGCAGTTACTCTCCATGGCATGAGGGCTACACCTTC. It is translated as CASSYSPWHEGYTF.

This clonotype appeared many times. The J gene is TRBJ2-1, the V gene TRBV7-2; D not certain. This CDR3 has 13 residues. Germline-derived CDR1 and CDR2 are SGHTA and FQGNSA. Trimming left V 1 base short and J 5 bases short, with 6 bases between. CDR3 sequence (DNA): TGTGCCAGCAGCTTAGAACGGGACAATGAGCAGTTCTTC. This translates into CASSLERDNEQFF.

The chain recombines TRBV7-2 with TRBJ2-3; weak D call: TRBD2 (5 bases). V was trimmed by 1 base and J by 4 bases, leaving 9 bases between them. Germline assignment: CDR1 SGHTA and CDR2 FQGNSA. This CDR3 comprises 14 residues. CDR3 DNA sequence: TGTGCCAGCAGCTTAGAACGGGGTTCAGATACGCAGTATTTT. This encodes CASSLERGSDTQYF.

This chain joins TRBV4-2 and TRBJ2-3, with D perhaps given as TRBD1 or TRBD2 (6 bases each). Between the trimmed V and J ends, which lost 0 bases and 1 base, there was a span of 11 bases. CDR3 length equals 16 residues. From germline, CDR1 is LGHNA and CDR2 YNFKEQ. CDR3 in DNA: TGTGCCAGCAGCCAAGATGTGGAGGGGGGCACAGATACGCAGTATTTT. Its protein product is CASSQDVEGGTDTQYF.

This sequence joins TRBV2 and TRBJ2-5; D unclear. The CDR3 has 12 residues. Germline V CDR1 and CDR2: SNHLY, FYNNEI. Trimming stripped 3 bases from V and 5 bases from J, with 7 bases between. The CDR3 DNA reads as TGTGCCAGCAGTGATCGGGTGGAGACCCAGTACTTC. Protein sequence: CASSDRVETQYF.

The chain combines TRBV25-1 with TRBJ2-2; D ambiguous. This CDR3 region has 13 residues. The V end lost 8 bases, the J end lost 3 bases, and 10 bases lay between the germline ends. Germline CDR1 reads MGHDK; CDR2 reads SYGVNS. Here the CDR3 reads CASGREHTGELFF. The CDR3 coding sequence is TGTGCCAGCGGTAGGGAACACACCGGGGAGCTGTTTTTT.

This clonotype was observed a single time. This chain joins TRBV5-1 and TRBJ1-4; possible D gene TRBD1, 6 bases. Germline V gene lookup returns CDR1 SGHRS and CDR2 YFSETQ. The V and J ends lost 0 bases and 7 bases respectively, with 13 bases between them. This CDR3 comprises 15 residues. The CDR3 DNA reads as TGCGCCAGCAGCTTGGCCTCAGGGGCGGCTGAAAAACTGTTTTTT. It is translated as CASSLASGAAEKLFF. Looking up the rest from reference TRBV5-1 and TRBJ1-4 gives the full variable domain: KAGVTQTPRYLIKTRGQQVTLSCSPISGHRSVSWYQQTPGQGLQFLFEYFSETQRNKGNFPGRFSGRQFSNSRSEMNVSTLELGDSALYLCASSLASGAAEKLFFGSGTQLSVL.

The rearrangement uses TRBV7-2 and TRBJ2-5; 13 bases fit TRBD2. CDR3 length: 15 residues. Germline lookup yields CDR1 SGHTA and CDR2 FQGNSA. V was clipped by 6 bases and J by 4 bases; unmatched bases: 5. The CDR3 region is CASSMTSGGPETQYF. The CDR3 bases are TGTGCCAGCAGTATGACTAGCGGGGGGCCAGAGACCCAGTACTTC.